One and the same sample provided the 2 T cell receptor beta chains below, sequenced in a study of blood T cell repertoires in COVID-19. Libraries were prepared by immunoSEQ multiplex PCR; TCRdb keeps only in-frame clonotypes and omits some of them. Seen here are 200,000 or so clones, more than 75% observed once, and the top ten hold 4% to 4.5%. The source material was peripheral blood. These receptors came from a man aged 45 to 65 with acute or convalescent COVID-19.

The rearrangement uses TRBV25-1 and TRBJ1-1; no definite D call. The CDR3 covers 14 residues. V lost 8 bases to trimming and J lost 5 bases, with 18 bases between them. Per germline, CDR1 MGHDK and CDR2 SYGVNS. In DNA form, the CDR3 reads TGTGCCAGCGCGCGGGTGGAGGGCTGGACTGAAGCTTTCTTT. Its protein is CASARVEGWTEAFF.

This clone appeared a single time. This sequence joins TRBV5-1 and TRBJ2-1, with 7 bases that match TRBD2. The CDR3 consists of 15 residues. The V gene end was trimmed by 1 base and the J gene end by 4 bases; junction bases not matched to a gene: 5. CDR1 is SGHRS and CDR2 is YFSETQ in the germline V gene. The CDR3 spells CASSLKLAEYNEQFF. CDR3 nucleotide sequence: TGCGCCAGCAGCTTGAAGCTAGCGGAGTACAATGAGCAGTTCTTC.